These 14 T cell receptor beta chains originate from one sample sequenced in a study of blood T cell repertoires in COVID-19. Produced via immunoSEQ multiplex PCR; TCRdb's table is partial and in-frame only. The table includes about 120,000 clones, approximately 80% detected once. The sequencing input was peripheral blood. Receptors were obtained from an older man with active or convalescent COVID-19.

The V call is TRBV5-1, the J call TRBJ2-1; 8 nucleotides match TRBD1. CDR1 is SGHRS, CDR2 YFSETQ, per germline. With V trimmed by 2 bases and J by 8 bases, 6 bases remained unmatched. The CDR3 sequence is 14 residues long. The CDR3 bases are TGCGCCAGCAGCTTAGGACAGGGTGGGGATGAGCAGTTCTTC. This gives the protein CASSLGQGGDEQFF.

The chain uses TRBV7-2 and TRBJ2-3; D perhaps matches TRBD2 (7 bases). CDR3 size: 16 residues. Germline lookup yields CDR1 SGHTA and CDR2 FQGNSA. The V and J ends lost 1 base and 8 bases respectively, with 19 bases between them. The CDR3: CASSLEMRGRRGTQYF. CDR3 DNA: TGTGCCAGCAGCTTAGAGATGCGGGGGCGGCGGGGTACGCAGTATTTT.

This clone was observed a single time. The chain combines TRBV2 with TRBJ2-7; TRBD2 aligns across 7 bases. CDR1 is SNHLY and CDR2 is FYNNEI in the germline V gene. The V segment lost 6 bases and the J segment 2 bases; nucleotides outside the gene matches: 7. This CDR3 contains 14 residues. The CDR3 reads CASRRRDYTYEQYF. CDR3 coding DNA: TGTGCCAGCAGGCGCAGGGACTACACCTACGAGCAGTACTTC.

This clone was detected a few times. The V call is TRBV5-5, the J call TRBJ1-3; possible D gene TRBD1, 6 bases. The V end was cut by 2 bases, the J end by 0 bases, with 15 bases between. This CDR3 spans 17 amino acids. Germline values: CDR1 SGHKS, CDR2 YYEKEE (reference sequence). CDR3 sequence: CASSLIAGANSGNTIYF. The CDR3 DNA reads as TGTGCCAGCAGCTTAATCGCAGGGGCCAACTCTGGAAACACCATATATTTT.

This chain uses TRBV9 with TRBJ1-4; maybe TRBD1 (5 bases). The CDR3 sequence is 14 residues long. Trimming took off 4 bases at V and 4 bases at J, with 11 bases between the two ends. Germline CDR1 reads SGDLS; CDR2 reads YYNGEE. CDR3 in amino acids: CASSKQEFNEKLFF. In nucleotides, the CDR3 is TGTGCCAGCAGCAAACAGGAGTTTAATGAAAAACTGTTTTTT.

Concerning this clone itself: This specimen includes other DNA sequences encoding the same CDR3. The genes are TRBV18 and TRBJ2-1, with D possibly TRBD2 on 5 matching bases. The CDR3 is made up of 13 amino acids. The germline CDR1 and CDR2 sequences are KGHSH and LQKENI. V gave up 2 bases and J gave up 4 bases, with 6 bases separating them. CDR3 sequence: CASSPGGYNEQFF. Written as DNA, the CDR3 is TGTGCCAGCTCACCAGGAGGATACAATGAGCAGTTCTTC. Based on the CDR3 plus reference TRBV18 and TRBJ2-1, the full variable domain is NAGVMQNPRHLVRRRGQEARLRCSPMKGHSHVYWYRQLPEEGLKFMVYLQKENIIDESGMPKERFSAEFPKEGPSILRIQQVVRGDSAAYFCASSPGGYNEQFFGPGTRLTVL.

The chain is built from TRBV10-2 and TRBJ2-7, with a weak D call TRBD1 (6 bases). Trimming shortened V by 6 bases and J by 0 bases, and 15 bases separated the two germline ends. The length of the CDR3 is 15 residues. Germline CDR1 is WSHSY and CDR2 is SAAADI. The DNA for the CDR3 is TGCGCCAGCAGCCGAGACAGGTGGGACTCCTACGAGCAGTACTTC. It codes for CASSRDRWDSYEQYF.

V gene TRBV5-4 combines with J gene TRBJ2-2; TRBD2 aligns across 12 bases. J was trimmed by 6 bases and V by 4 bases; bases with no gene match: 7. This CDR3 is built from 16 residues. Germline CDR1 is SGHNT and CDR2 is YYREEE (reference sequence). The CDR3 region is CASSDTSGRRAGELFF. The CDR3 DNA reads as TGTGCCAGCAGCGACACTAGCGGGAGGCGGGCCGGGGAGCTGTTTTTT.

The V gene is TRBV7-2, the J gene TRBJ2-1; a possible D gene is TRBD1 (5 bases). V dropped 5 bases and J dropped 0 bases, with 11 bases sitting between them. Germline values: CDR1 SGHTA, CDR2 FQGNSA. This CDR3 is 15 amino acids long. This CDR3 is CASSNQGSSYNEQFF. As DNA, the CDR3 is TGTGCCAGCAGCAACCAGGGTAGCTCCTACAATGAGCAGTTCTTC.

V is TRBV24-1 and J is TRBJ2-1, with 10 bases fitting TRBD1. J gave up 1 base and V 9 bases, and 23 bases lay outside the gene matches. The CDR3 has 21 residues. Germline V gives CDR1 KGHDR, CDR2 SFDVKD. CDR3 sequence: CATPRDRGPRTIASSYNEQFF. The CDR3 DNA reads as TGTGCCACCCCGCGGGACAGGGGCCCTCGGACTATAGCGTCGTCCTACAATGAGCAGTTCTTC.

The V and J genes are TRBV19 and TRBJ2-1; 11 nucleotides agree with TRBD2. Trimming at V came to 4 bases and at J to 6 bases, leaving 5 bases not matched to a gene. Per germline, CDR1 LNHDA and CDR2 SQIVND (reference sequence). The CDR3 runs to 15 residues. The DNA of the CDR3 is TGTGCCAGTAGTACGTTTGGGACTAGCGGCAATGAGCAGTTCTTC. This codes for CASSTFGTSGNEQFF.

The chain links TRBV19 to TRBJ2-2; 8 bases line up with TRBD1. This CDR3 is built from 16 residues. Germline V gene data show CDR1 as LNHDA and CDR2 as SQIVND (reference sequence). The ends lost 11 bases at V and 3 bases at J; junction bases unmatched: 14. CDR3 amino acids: CAPGRGLIGDTGELFF. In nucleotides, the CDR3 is TGTGCCCCGGGCAGGGGGCTAATCGGGGACACCGGGGAGCTGTTTTTT.

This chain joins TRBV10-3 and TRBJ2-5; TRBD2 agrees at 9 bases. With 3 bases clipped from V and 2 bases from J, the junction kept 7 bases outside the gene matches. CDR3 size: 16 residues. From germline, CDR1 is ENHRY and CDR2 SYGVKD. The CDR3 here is CAISDPTSGTQETQYF. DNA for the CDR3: TGTGCCATCAGTGACCCGACTAGCGGAACACAAGAGACCCAGTACTTC.

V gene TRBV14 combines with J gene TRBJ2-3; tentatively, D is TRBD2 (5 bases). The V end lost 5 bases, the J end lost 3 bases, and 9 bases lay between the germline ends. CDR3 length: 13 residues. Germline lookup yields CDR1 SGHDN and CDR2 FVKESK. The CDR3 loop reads CASSYGGTDTQYF. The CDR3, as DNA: TGTGCCAGCAGCTACGGAGGAACAGATACGCAGTATTTT.